This TCR beta chain was profiled in a study of spatial heterogeneity in lung cancer. Overall study context: As counted in raw reads, each unique TCR and UMI combination appeared more than ten times on average.

The germline CDR1 and CDR2 sequences are MNHNY and SVGAGI (reference sequence). The CDR3 consists of 16 residues. The junction had 3 bases not matched to a gene; V was cut back by 2 bases and J by 0 bases. As for time point: blood at routine non-recurrence follow-up after resection. Whole RNA came from tumor, nontumor lung or frozen PBMC and was sequenced without being sorted. Single TCR cDNA molecules each had their own unique molecular identifier. In TCRdb, the 5' RACE reads were re-called with MiXCR into one record per CDR3 protein. The table includes some 120,000 distinct CDR3 sequences, roughly an eighth detected once.

The sample here was PBMCs, taken at follow-up. The receptor was isolated from a male donor with early-stage non-small cell lung cancer. The chain couples TRBV6-6 to TRBJ2-1; 8 nucleotides match TRBD1. The CDR3 reads CASSYDRGSSYNEQFF. The CDR3 nucleotides read TGTGCCAGCAGTTACGACAGGGGTAGCTCCTACAATGAGCAGTTCTTC.